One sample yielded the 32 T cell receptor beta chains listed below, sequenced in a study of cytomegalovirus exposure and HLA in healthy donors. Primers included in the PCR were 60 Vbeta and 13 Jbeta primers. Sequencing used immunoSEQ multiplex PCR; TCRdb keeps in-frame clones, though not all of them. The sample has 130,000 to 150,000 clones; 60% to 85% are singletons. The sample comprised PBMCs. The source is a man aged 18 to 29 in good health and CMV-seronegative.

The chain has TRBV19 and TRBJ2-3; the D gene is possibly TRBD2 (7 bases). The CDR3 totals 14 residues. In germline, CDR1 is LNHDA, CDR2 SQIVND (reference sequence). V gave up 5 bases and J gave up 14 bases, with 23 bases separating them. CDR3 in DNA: TGTGCCAGTAGTGAAGGGGGGGGATCCCCGCGGCGGTATTTT. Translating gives CASSEGGGSPRRYF.

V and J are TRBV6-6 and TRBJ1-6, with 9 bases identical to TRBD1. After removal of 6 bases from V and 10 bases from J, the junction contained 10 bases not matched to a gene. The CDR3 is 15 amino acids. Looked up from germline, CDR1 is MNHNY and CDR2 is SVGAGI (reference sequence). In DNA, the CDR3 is TGTGCCAGCAGCCAGGACAGGGGAAGACGGTCACCCCTCCACTTT. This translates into CASSQDRGRRSPLHF.

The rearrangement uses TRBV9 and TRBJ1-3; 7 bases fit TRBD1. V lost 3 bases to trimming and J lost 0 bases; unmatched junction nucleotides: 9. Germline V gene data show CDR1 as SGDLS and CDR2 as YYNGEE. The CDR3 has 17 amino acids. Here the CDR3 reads CASSGPGQKSSGNTIYF. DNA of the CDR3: TGTGCCAGCAGCGGACCGGGACAGAAAAGCTCTGGAAACACCATATATTTT. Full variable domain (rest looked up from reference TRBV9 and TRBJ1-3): DSGVTQTPKHLITATGQRVTLRCSPRSGDLSVYWYQQSLDQGLQFLIQYYNGEERAKGNILERFSAQQFPDLHSELNLSSLELGDSALYFCASSGPGQKSSGNTIYFGEGSWLTVV.

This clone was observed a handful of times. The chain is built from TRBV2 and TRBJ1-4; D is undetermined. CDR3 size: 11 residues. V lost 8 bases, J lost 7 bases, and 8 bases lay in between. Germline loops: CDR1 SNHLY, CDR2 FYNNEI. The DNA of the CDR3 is TGTGCCAGCCAGTTCAGTGAAAAACTGTTTTTT. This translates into CASQFSEKLFF. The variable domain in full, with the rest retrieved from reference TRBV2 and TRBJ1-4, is EPEVTQTPSHQVTQMGQEVILRCVPISNHLYFYWYRQILGQKVEFLVSFYNNEISEKSEIFDDQFSVERPDGSNFTLKIRSTKLEDSAMYFCASQFSEKLFFGSGTQLSVL.

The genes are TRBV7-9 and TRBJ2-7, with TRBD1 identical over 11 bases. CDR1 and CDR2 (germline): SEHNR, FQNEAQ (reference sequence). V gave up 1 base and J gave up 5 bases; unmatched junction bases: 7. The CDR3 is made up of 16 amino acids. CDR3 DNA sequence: TGTGCCAGCAGCTTAGGGTCGGGACAGGGGGTCCACGAGCAGTACTTC. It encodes CASSLGSGQGVHEQYF.

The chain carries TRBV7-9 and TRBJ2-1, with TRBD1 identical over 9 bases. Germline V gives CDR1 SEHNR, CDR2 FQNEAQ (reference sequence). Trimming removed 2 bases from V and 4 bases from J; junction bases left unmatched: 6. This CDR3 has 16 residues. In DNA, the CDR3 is TGTGCCAGCAGCTTAAGGGGGACAGGGTCTTACAATGAGCAGTTCTTC. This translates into CASSLRGTGSYNEQFF.

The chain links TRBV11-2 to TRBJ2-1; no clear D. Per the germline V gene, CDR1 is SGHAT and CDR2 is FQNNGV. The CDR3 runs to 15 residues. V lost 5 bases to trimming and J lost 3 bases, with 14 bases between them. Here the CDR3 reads CASSALWRGYNEQFF. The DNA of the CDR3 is TGTGCCAGCAGCGCCTTATGGCGAGGCTACAATGAGCAGTTCTTC.

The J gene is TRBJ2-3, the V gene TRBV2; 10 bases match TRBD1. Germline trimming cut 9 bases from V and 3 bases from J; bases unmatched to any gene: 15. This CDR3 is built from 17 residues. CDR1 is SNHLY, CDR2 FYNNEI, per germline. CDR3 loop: CASKWLPGQGTTDTQYF. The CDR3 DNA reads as TGTGCCAGTAAATGGTTGCCGGGACAGGGGACAACAGATACGCAGTATTTT.

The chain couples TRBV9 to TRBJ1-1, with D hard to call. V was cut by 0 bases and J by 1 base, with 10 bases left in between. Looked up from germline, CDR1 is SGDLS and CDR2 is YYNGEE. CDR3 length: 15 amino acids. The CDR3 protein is CASSVAPDTNTEAFF. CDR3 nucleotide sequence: TGTGCCAGCAGCGTAGCTCCCGACACGAACACTGAAGCTTTCTTT.

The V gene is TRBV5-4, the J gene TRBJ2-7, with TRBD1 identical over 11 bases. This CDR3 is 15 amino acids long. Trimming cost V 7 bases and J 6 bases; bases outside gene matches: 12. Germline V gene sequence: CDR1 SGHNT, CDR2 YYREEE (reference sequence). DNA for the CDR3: TGTGCCAGCCGGGACAGGGGGTCCAGGGAAGGCGAGCAGTACTTC. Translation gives CASRDRGSREGEQYF.

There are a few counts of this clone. The DNA of the CDR3 is TGTGCCAGCAGTTGGACAGGGGGCACAGCTTTCTTT. Its protein product is CASSWTGGTAFF. The J gene is TRBJ1-1, the V gene TRBV13; 11 bases match TRBD1. Germline loops: CDR1 PRHDT, CDR2 FYEKMQ (reference sequence). Germline trimming cut 6 bases from V and 10 bases from J; bases unmatched to any gene: 4. This CDR3 is built from 12 residues.

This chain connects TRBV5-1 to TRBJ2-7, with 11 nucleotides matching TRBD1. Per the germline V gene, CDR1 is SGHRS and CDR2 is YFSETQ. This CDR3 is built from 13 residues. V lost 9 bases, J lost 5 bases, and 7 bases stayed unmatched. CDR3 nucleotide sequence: TGCGCCACCAAGGGACAGGGGGGCGACGAGCAGTACTTC. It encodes CATKGQGGDEQYF.

In DNA form, the CDR3 reads TGTGCCAGCAGTACCACAGGGGATAGCAATCAGCCCCAGCATTTT. Encoded protein: CASSTTGDSNQPQHF. V usage is TRBV27 and J usage is TRBJ1-5; TRBD1 matches at 7 bases. V was clipped by 5 bases and J by 0 bases; unmatched bases: 4. Germline V lookup: CDR1 MNHEY, CDR2 SMNVEV (reference sequence). This CDR3 has 15 residues.

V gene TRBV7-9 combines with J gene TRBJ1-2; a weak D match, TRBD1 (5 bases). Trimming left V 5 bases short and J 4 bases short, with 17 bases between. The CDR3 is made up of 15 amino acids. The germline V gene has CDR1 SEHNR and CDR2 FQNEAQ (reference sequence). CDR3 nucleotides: TGTGCCAGCAGCCGATCCGACGACGGGGGCTATGGCTACACCTTC. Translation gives CASSRSDDGGYGYTF.

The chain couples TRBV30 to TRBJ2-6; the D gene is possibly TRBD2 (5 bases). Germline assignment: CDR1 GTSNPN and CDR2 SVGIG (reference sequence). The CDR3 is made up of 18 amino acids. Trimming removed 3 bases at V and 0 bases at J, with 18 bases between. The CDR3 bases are TGTGCCTGGAGGAGGGCCAGGTTGATAAGCTCTGGGGCCAACGTCCTGACTTTC. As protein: CAWRRARLISSGANVLTF. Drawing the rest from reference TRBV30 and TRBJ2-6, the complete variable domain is SQTIHQWPATLVQPVGSPLSLECTVEGTSNPNLYWYRQAAGRGLQLLFYSVGIGQISSEVPQNLSASRPQDRQFILSSKKLLLSDSGFYLCAWRRARLISSGANVLTFGAGSRLTVL.

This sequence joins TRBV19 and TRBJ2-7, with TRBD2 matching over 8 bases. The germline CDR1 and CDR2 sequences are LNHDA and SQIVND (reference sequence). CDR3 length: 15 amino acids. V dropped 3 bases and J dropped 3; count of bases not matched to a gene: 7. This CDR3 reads CASSIVRGALYEQYF. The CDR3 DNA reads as TGTGCCAGTAGTATCGTGCGGGGGGCCCTCTACGAGCAGTACTTC.

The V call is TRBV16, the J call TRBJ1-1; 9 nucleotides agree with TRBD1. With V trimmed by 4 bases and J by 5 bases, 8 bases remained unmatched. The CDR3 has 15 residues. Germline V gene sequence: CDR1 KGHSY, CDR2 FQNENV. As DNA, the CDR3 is TGTGCCAGCAGCCTTTCCGGGACAGGGAATACTGAAGCTTTCTTT. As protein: CASSLSGTGNTEAFF.

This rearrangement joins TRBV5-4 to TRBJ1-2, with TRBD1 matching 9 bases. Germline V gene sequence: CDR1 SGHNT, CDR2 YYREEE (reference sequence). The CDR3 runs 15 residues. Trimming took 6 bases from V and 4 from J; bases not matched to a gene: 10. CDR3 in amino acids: CASKGQGNRFYGYTF. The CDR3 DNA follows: TGTGCCAGCAAGGGACAGGGAAATCGCTTCTATGGCTACACCTTC.

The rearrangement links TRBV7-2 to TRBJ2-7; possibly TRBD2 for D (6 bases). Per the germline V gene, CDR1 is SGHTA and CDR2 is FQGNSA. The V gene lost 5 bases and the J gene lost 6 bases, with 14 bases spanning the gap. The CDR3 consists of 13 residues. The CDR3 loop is CASSPPTGGEQYF. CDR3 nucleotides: TGTGCCAGCAGCCCCCCTACCGGGGGCGAGCAGTACTTC.

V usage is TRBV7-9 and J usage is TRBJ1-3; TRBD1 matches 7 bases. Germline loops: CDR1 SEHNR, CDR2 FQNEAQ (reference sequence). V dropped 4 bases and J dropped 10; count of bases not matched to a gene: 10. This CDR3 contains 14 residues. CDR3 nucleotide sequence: TGTGCCAGCAGCTCAAGGGCAGGGGGAGGTACCATATATTTT. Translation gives CASSSRAGGGTIYF.

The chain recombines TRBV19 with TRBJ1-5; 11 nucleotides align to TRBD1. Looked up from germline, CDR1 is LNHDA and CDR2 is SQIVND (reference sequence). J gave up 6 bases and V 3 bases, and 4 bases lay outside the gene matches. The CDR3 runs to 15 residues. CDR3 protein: CASSIRTGGSQPQHF. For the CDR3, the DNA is TGTGCCAGTAGTATTCGGACAGGGGGCTCTCAGCCCCAGCATTTT.

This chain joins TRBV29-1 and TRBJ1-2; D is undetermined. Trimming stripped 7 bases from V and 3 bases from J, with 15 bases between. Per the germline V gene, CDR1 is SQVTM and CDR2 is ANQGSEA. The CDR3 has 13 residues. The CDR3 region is CSAPGYGDYGYTF. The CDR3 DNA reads TGCAGCGCCCCTGGATATGGAGACTATGGCTACACCTTC.

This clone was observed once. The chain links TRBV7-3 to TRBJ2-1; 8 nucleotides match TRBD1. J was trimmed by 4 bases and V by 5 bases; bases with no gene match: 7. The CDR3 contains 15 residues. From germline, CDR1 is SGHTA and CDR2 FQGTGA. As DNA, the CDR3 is TGTGCCAGCAGCCTAGACAGGGGCCGTTACAATGAGCAGTTCTTC. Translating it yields CASSLDRGRYNEQFF. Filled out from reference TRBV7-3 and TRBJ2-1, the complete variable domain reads GAGVSQTPSNKVTEKGKYVELRCDPISGHTALYWYRQSLGQGPEFLIYFQGTGAADDSGLPNDRFFAVRPEGSVSTLKIQRTERGDSAVYLCASSLDRGRYNEQFFGPGTRLTVL.

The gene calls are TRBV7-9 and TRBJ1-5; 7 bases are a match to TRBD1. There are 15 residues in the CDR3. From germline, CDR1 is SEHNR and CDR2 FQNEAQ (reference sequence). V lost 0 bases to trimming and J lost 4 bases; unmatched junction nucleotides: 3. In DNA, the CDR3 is TGTGCCAGCAGCTTAGCGGGACAGAATAATCAGCCCCAGCATTTT. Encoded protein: CASSLAGQNNQPQHF. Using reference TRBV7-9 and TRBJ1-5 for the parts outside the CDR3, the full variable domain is DTGVSQNPRHKITKRGQNVTFRCDPISEHNRLYWYRQTLGQGPEFLTYFQNEAQLEKSRLLSDRFSAERPKGSFSTLEIQRTEQGDSAMYLCASSLAGQNNQPQHFGDGTRLSIL.

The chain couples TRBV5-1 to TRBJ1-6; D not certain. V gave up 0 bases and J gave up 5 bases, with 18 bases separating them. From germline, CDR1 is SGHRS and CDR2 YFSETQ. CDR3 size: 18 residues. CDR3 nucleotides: TGCGCCAGCAGCTTGGTCGTTTTGGCGGGGAACCATAATTCACCCCTCCACTTT. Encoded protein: CASSLVVLAGNHNSPLHF.

The CDR3 is CASSLSAGENSPLHF. DNA for the CDR3: TGTGCCAGCAGCCTCTCAGCAGGGGAAAATTCACCCCTCCACTTT. The V call is TRBV9, the J call TRBJ1-6; maybe TRBD1 (6 bases). This CDR3 has 15 amino acids. Germline V gene sequence: CDR1 SGDLS, CDR2 YYNGEE. With 4 bases removed from V and 7 bases from J, the gap between germline ends came to 15 bases.

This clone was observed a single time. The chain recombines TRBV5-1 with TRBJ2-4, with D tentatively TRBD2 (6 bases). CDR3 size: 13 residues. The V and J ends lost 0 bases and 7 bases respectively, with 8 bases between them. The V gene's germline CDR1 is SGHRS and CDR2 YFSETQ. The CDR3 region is CASSLEAGNIQYF. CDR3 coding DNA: TGCGCCAGCAGCTTGGAGGCGGGGAACATTCAGTACTTC.

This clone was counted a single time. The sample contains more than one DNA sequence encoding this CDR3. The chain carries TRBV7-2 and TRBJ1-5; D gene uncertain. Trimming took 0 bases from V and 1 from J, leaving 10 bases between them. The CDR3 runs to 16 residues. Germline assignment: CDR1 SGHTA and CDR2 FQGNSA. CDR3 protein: CASSLAGGLSNQPQHF. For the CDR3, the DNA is TGTGCCAGCAGCTTAGCCGGCGGTCTAAGCAATCAGCCCCAGCATTTT.

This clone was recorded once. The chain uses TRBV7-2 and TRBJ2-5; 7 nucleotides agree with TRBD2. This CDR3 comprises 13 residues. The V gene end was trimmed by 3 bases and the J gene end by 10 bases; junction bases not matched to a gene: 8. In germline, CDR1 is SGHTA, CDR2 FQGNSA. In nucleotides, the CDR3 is TGTGCCAGCAGCTTGGGGGGGAGGGGTTTCCAGTACTTC. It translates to CASSLGGRGFQYF.

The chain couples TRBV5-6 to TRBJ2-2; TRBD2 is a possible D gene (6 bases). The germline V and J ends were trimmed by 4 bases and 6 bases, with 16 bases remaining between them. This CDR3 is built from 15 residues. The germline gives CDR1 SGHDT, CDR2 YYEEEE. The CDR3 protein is CASSGGTPGSGELFF. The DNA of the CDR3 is TGTGCCAGCAGCGGCGGGACCCCAGGGTCCGGGGAGCTGTTTTTT.

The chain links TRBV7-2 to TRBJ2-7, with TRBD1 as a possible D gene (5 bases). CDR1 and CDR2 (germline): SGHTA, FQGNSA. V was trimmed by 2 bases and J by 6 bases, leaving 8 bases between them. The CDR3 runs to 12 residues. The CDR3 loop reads CASSLSGPEQYF. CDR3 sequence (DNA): TGTGCCAGCAGCTTATCAGGGCCCGAGCAGTACTTC.

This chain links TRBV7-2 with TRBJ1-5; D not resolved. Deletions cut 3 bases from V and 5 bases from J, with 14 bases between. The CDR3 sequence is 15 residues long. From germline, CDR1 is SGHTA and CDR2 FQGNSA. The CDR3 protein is CASSLQASGDQPQHF. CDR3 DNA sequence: TGTGCCAGCAGCTTGCAGGCGTCCGGGGATCAGCCCCAGCATTTT. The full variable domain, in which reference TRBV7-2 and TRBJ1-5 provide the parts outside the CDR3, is GAGVSQSPSNKVTEKGKDVELRCDPISGHTALYWYRQSLGQGLEFLIYFQGNSAPDKSGLPSDRFSAERTGGSVSTLTIQRTQQEDSAVYLCASSLQASGDQPQHFGDGTRLSIL.